Below are 25 T cell receptor beta chains sequenced from a single sample in a study of T cells in localized non-small cell lung cancer. The data were produced by immunoSEQ multiplex PCR, yet TCRdb's version contains in-frame clones alone and is incomplete. The sample includes tens of thousands of clones, around 84% seen only once; the top ten take approximately 9.6%. Sequencing was performed on peripheral blood, taken before any cancer treatment. The receptors were sampled from a female donor older than 55 with stage I lung adenocarcinoma.

This clone was seen only a few times. The gene calls are TRBV19 and TRBJ1-5, with 9 nucleotides matching TRBD1. The CDR3 spans 14 residues. Germline V gene lookup returns CDR1 LNHDA and CDR2 SQIVND (reference sequence). With 8 bases clipped from V and 7 bases from J, the junction kept 9 bases outside the gene matches. The CDR3 reads CASGTGPIRQPQHF. CDR3 coding DNA: TGTGCCAGTGGGACAGGGCCTATCCGGCAGCCCCAGCATTTT.

The chain combines TRBV28 with TRBJ2-3, with a weak D call TRBD1 (5 bases). Trimming cost V 2 bases and J 0 bases, with 12 bases left between them. The CDR3 is 16 amino acids. CDR1 and CDR2 from the germline V gene are MDHEN and SYDVKM. CDR3 nucleotide sequence: TGTGCCAGCAGTTTAGTCCGGACATTCAGCACAGATACGCAGTATTTT. Translated: CASSLVRTFSTDTQYF. Filled out from reference TRBV28 and TRBJ2-3, the complete variable domain reads DVKVTQSSRYLVKRTGEKVFLECVQDMDHENMFWYRQDPGLGLRLIYFSYDVKMKEKGDIPEGYSVSREKKERFSLILESASTNQTSMYLCASSLVRTFSTDTQYFGPGTRLTVL.

This chain uses TRBV2 with TRBJ2-5; a weak D match, TRBD2 (6 bases). Germline V lookup: CDR1 SNHLY, CDR2 FYNNEI. Trimming stripped 4 bases from V and 2 bases from J, with 11 bases between. The CDR3 loop spans 14 amino acids. CDR3 loop: CASSASVRQETQYF. The CDR3 nucleotides are TGTGCCAGCAGTGCTAGCGTACGGCAAGAGACCCAGTACTTC.

This chain links TRBV29-1 with TRBJ1-2, with D tentatively TRBD1 (5 bases). The CDR3 contains 13 residues. Per the germline V gene, CDR1 is SQVTM and CDR2 is ANQGSEA. Deletions cut 7 bases from V and 1 base from J, with 13 bases between. CDR3: CSGGDRVNYGYTF. As DNA, the CDR3 is TGCAGCGGAGGGGACCGGGTTAACTATGGCTACACCTTC. The variable domain in full, completed from reference TRBV29-1 and TRBJ1-2, reads SAVISQKPSRDICQRGTSLTIQCQVDSQVTMMFWYRQQPGQSLTLIATANQGSEATYESGFVIDKFPISRPNLTFSTLTVSNMSPEDSSIYLCSGGDRVNYGYTFGSGTRLTVV.

The chain couples TRBV28 to TRBJ2-1, with D possibly TRBD2 on 6 matching bases. The CDR3 runs to 15 residues. CDR1 and CDR2 (germline): MDHEN, SYDVKM. V gave up 4 bases and J gave up 0 bases, with 10 bases separating them. In DNA, the CDR3 is TGTGCCAGCAGTTCGGGGGTGAGCTCCTACAATGAGCAGTTCTTC. It yields the protein CASSSGVSSYNEQFF.

DNA of the CDR3: TGTGCCACCAGCAGTCCCGGGACTAGCGGGAGAACCGGGGAGCTGTTTTTT. Protein product: CATSSPGTSGRTGELFF. This chain links TRBV15 with TRBJ2-2, with 14 bases identical to TRBD2. The CDR3 contains 17 residues. Trimming cost V 3 bases and J 5 bases; bases outside gene matches: 5. Germline assignment: CDR1 LNHNV and CDR2 YYDKDF (reference sequence).

The genes are TRBV6-1 and TRBJ2-7, with 8 positions matching TRBD1. The CDR3 runs 16 residues. Germline CDR1 reads MNHNS; CDR2 reads SASEGT. Trimming took 1 base from V and 3 from J; bases not matched to a gene: 8. For the CDR3, the DNA is TGTGCCAGCAGTGAAGGGACAGGGAGGACCTTCTACGAGCAGTACTTC. It specifies CASSEGTGRTFYEQYF.

The V gene is TRBV14, the J gene TRBJ2-3; D is perhaps TRBD2 (6 bases). V was pared by 0 bases and J by 6 bases, with 16 bases between. CDR3 size: 16 residues. Germline V CDR1 and CDR2: SGHDN, FVKESK. This CDR3 reads CASSQENSGVWDTQYF. The CDR3 DNA is TGTGCCAGCAGCCAAGAAAATAGCGGTGTGTGGGATACGCAGTATTTT.

A remark on this clone: The sample holds other DNA sequences that translate to the same CDR3. The chain has TRBV9 and TRBJ2-3; 9 bases are a match to TRBD1. Germline loops: CDR1 SGDLS, CDR2 YYNGEE. The CDR3 spans 15 residues. The V segment lost 0 bases and the J segment 3 bases; nucleotides outside the gene matches: 2. For the CDR3, the DNA is TGTGCCAGCAGCGTAGCCGGGACAGGGACAGATACGCAGTATTTT. Its protein is CASSVAGTGTDTQYF.

The chain employs TRBV9 and TRBJ1-2; D may be TRBD1 (5 bases). Per germline, CDR1 SGDLS and CDR2 YYNGEE. This CDR3 has 14 amino acids. V shed 6 bases and J shed 2 bases, with 14 bases lying between them. The CDR3 here is CASTLGTLNYGYTF. In DNA, the CDR3 is TGTGCCAGCACCCTTGGGACTTTAAACTATGGCTACACCTTC.

This clone occurred a few times. The CDR3 DNA reads as TGTGCCAGCAGCTGGCCGGACAGGGTGGGCACTGAAGCTTTCTTT. It codes for CASSWPDRVGTEAFF. The chain uses TRBV5-5 and TRBJ1-1; 8 bases match TRBD1. Per the germline V gene, CDR1 is SGHKS and CDR2 is YYEKEE (reference sequence). This CDR3 has 15 residues. The ends lost 3 bases at V and 4 bases at J; junction bases unmatched: 8.

The chain uses TRBV7-2 and TRBJ1-1; 8 positions match TRBD1. V trimming: 6 bases; J trimming: 1 base; junction bases outside the gene matches: 4. The CDR3 runs 14 residues. CDR1 is SGHTA, CDR2 FQGNSA, per germline. The CDR3, as DNA: TGTGCCAGCAGTTACGGACAGGGGAACACTGAAGCTTTCTTT. It yields the protein CASSYGQGNTEAFF.

This clone was counted only a few times. V gene TRBV2 combines with J gene TRBJ1-5; 7 bases are shared with TRBD1. Trimming cost V 1 base and J 3 bases; bases outside gene matches: 3. Looked up from germline, CDR1 is SNHLY and CDR2 is FYNNEI. CDR3 length: 15 residues. CDR3 sequence (DNA): TGTGCCAGCAGTGAAGTGACAGGGCTCAATCAGCCCCAGCATTTT. It specifies CASSEVTGLNQPQHF.

The chain recombines TRBV30 with TRBJ1-1; D unresolved. Trimming stripped 3 bases from V and 4 bases from J, with 6 bases between. The CDR3 is made up of 11 amino acids. The germline CDR1 and CDR2 sequences are GTSNPN and SVGIG (reference sequence). CDR3 nucleotides: TGTGCCTGGAGGGAGAGCACTGAAGCTTTCTTT. Translated: CAWRESTEAFF.

This chain links TRBV28 with TRBJ2-1; 13 bases are a match to TRBD2. The trim removed 4 bases at V and 6 bases at J, leaving 6 bases unmatched. Germline CDR1 and CDR2: MDHEN and SYDVKM. CDR3 length: 16 residues. In nucleotides, the CDR3 is TGTGCCAGCAGTTCCCTAACTAGCGGGAGGGCCAATGAGCAGTTCTTC. Protein: CASSSLTSGRANEQFF.

This clone has more than one count but fewer than ten. The rearrangement joins TRBV6-1 to TRBJ1-4; D not certain. CDR1 MNHNS and CDR2 SASEGT come from the germline V gene. V lost 3 bases and J lost 4, with 9 bases in between. The CDR3 is 14 residues long. In DNA form, the CDR3 reads TGTGCCAGCAGTGATTGGCAGAATAATGAAAAACTGTTTTTT. Amino acid sequence: CASSDWQNNEKLFF.

This chain joins TRBV7-2 and TRBJ2-5, with D maybe TRBD2 (5 bases). V lost 1 base and J lost 5, with 17 bases in between. This CDR3 region has 16 residues. The germline V gene encodes CDR1 SGHTA and CDR2 FQGNSA. Here the CDR3 DNA reads TGTGCCAGCAGCTTAGGTCCTGAGGGATTGGGGGAGACCCAGTACTTC. It encodes CASSLGPEGLGETQYF.

V gene TRBV28 combines with J gene TRBJ2-1, with 10 bases identical to TRBD1. The CDR3 is made up of 14 amino acids. CDR1 and CDR2 (germline): MDHEN, SYDVKM. V lost 6 bases, J lost 8 bases, and 7 bases stayed unmatched. The CDR3 loop reads CASSPGTGVHEQFF. The DNA for the CDR3 is TGTGCCAGCAGCCCCGGGACAGGGGTCCATGAGCAGTTCTTC. Supplemented by reference TRBV28 and TRBJ2-1, the full variable domain reads DVKVTQSSRYLVKRTGEKVFLECVQDMDHENMFWYRQDPGLGLRLIYFSYDVKMKEKGDIPEGYSVSREKKERFSLILESASTNQTSMYLCASSPGTGVHEQFFGPGTRLTVL.

The chain links TRBV6-5 to TRBJ2-7; a weak D match, TRBD1 (5 bases). The V gene lost 4 bases and the J gene lost 3 bases, with 10 bases spanning the gap. This CDR3 spans 13 amino acids. Germline-derived CDR1 and CDR2 are MNHEY and SVGAGI. The CDR3 sequence is CASSSTGDYEQYF. CDR3 DNA sequence: TGTGCCAGCAGTTCTACAGGTGACTACGAGCAGTACTTC.

The chain uses TRBV5-1 and TRBJ2-2; TRBD2 agrees at 11 bases. V shed 2 bases and J 3 bases; nucleotides not matched to a gene: 3. Germline assignment: CDR1 SGHRS and CDR2 YFSETQ. The CDR3 is made up of 16 amino acids. CDR3 residues: CASSLTSGGDTGELFF. CDR3 DNA sequence: TGCGCCAGCAGCTTAACTAGCGGGGGAGACACCGGGGAGCTGTTTTTT.

The chain carries TRBV14 and TRBJ2-7; D possibly corresponds to TRBD1 (5 bases). This CDR3 contains 12 residues. V was trimmed by 0 bases and J by 6 bases, leaving 6 bases between them. Germline CDR1 and CDR2: SGHDN and FVKESK. The CDR3 DNA sequence: TGTGCCAGCAGCCAAGAAACAGGCGAGCAGTACTTC. It specifies CASSQETGEQYF. Variable domain in full (rest from reference TRBV14 and TRBJ2-7): EAGVTQFPSHSVIEKGQTVTLRCDPISGHDNLYWYRRVMGKEIKFLLHFVKESKQDESGMPNNRFLAERTGGTYSTLKVQPAELEDSGVYFCASSQETGEQYFGPGTRLTVT.

V usage is TRBV12-5 and J usage is TRBJ1-2; D is uncertain. V gave up 6 bases and J gave up 4 bases, with 6 bases separating them. From germline, CDR1 is LGHNT and CDR2 FRNRAP. The CDR3 contains 11 residues. This CDR3 reads CASGGLYGYTF. The CDR3 region has the DNA TGTGCTAGTGGGGGTCTCTATGGCTACACCTTC.

In this sample, this clone turned up a few times. The chain joins TRBV6-5 to TRBJ2-7, with a tentative D call TRBD2 (6 bases). The germline V gene encodes CDR1 MNHEY and CDR2 SVGAGI. This CDR3 has 13 amino acids. V lost 8 bases and J lost 4, with 15 bases in between. The DNA of the CDR3 is TGTGCCAGCGGGTCGGGAGCTTCGTACGAGCAGTACTTC. Amino acid sequence: CASGSGASYEQYF.

J is TRBJ1-2 and V is TRBV15, with 9 bases aligning to TRBD1. Germline V gene lookup returns CDR1 LNHNV and CDR2 YYDKDF (reference sequence). The CDR3 consists of 16 residues. V gave up 4 bases and J gave up 5 bases; unmatched junction bases: 11. CDR3 in amino acids: CATSIPSRQGGYGYTF. The CDR3 bases are TGTGCCACCAGCATACCATCTAGACAGGGGGGATATGGCTACACCTTC.

The chain joins TRBV9 to TRBJ1-1; TRBD1 aligns across 11 bases. With V trimmed by 2 bases and J by 4 bases, 4 bases remained unmatched. The CDR3 sequence is 15 residues long. Germline CDR1 is SGDLS and CDR2 is YYNGEE. DNA of the CDR3: TGTGCCAGCAGCGTGTTGGACAGGGGGCCCACTGAAGCTTTCTTT. Amino acids: CASSVLDRGPTEAFF.